The 19 T cell receptor beta chains given below trace back to one sample, sequenced in a study of identical twins. TCRdb reprocessed the 5' RACE reads via MiXCR and lists one record per CDR3 protein. In the table there are roughly 190,000 distinct CDR3 sequences, about a sixth of which are singletons. The same sample was also studied in work on T cells expressing NK-cell markers.

The sample consisted of CD8+ T cells sorted from blood. The receptors here all came from a woman aged 18-35 years in good health.

Only a few counts were recorded for this clonotype. The CDR3 DNA reads as TGTGCCAGCAGTTACTCCGGGACAGTAGGGGAAAAACTGTTTTTT. It yields the protein CASSYSGTVGEKLFF. This rearrangement joins TRBV6-5 to TRBJ1-4, with 7 bases identical to TRBD1. This CDR3 is 15 amino acids long. Losses at the gene ends were 0 bases for V and 8 bases for J; bases not matched to a gene: 6. CDR1 and CDR2 (germline): MNHEY, SVGAGI.

The genes are TRBV5-1 and TRBJ2-7; 8 bases align to TRBD1. This CDR3 is 16 amino acids long. The germline gives CDR1 SGHRS, CDR2 YFSETQ. Trimming took 0 bases from V and 5 from J; bases not matched to a gene: 10. CDR3 in amino acids: CASSLAPQGARDEQYF. CDR3 nucleotide sequence: TGCGCCAGCAGCTTGGCTCCTCAGGGGGCGCGGGACGAGCAGTACTTC.

This clonotype has only a few counts. This chain links TRBV20-1 with TRBJ1-5; 8 bases line up with TRBD1. The CDR3 length is 14 residues. Per germline, CDR1 DFQATT and CDR2 SNEGSKA (reference sequence). Trimming took 6 bases from V and 6 from J; bases not matched to a gene: 10. DNA for the CDR3: TGCAGTGCGTGGACAGGGCTGTTCGCTCAGCCCCAGCATTTT. As protein: CSAWTGLFAQPQHF.

V is TRBV24-1 and J is TRBJ2-1; TRBD1 aligns across 8 bases. The CDR3 has 14 residues. The trim removed 2 bases at V and 6 bases at J, leaving 2 bases unmatched. Germline-derived CDR1 and CDR2 are KGHDR and SFDVKD. The CDR3 DNA reads TGTGCCACCAGTGATTCGGGACAGGCCAATGAGCAGTTCTTC. Translation gives CATSDSGQANEQFF.

This clonotype was detected ten times or more. V gene TRBV6-1 combines with J gene TRBJ1-2, with 11 bases fitting TRBD1. Germline-derived CDR1 and CDR2 are MNHNS and SASEGT. Trimming removed 1 base from V and 4 bases from J; junction bases left unmatched: 2. The CDR3 sequence is 15 residues long. The CDR3 reads CASSEEGTGGYGYTF. CDR3 coding DNA: TGTGCCAGCAGTGAAGAGGGGACAGGGGGCTATGGCTACACCTTC.

On this clonotype: One end of the junction varies from germline; a read error may be responsible. V gene TRBV5-1 combines with J gene TRBJ2-1, with a tentative D call TRBD2 (6 bases). The CDR3 covers 15 residues. The germline V gene encodes CDR1 SGHRS and CDR2 YFSETQ. In DNA form, the CDR3 reads TGCGCCAGCAGGAACGACGGGGGTACCTACAATGAGCAGCTCTTC. Protein: CASRNDGGTYNEQLF.

This clonotype showed up many times. The gene calls are TRBV10-3 and TRBJ2-7, with TRBD1 matching 7 bases. Germline V gene lookup returns CDR1 ENHRY and CDR2 SYGVKD. This CDR3 has 14 residues. The trim removed 4 bases at V and 3 bases at J, leaving 6 bases unmatched. The CDR3 DNA reads as TGTGCCATCAGTGCAGGGGGTACTCACTACGAGCAGTACTTC. This gives the protein CAISAGGTHYEQYF.

This rearrangement joins TRBV27 to TRBJ2-5; unclear D gene. Germline CDR1 and CDR2: MNHEY and SMNVEV (reference sequence). This CDR3 is built from 11 residues. V was shortened by 4 bases and J by 6 bases, with 6 bases between the two germline ends. CDR3 nucleotides: TGTGCCAGCAGTTATGGGAAGACCCAGTACTTC. It is translated as CASSYGKTQYF.

This clonotype came up a few times. The V gene is TRBV19, the J gene TRBJ1-1; 7 bases agree with TRBD1. The CDR3 is 14 amino acids. The V gene's germline CDR1 is LNHDA and CDR2 SQIVND (reference sequence). The V gene end was trimmed by 7 bases and the J gene end by 0 bases; junction bases not matched to a gene: 5. The CDR3 DNA reads as TGTGCCAGTACTGGGACAGAAATGAACACTGAAGCTTTCTTT. Its translation is CASTGTEMNTEAFF.

Written as DNA, the CDR3 is TGCGCCAGCAGCCAAGATTCGACACAGGGGTATGCTGAAGCTTTCTTT. Amino acids: CASSQDSTQGYAEAFF. This chain joins TRBV4-1 and TRBJ1-1; 7 positions agree with TRBD1. This CDR3 is built from 16 residues. V dropped 0 bases and J dropped 6; count of bases not matched to a gene: 10. The germline CDR1 and CDR2 sequences are MGHRA and YSYEKL.

The chain couples TRBV12-3 or TRBV12-4 to TRBJ2-1; 7 nucleotides line up with TRBD1. This CDR3 region has 14 residues. With 7 bases clipped from V and 8 bases from J, the junction kept 11 bases outside the gene matches. CDR3 DNA: TGTGCCAGCACCCTAAACAGGGGTACGGATGAGCAGTTCTTC. Translated: CASTLNRGTDEQFF.

This clonotype was found a few times. J is TRBJ2-7 and V is TRBV11-2; TRBD1 or TRBD2 may be the D gene (5 bases each). V was shortened by 6 bases and J by 0 bases, with 15 bases between the two germline ends. The CDR3 extends over 15 amino acids. Germline V CDR1 and CDR2: SGHAT, FQNNGV. CDR3 region: CASRTGTESSYEQYF. CDR3 nucleotide sequence: TGTGCCAGCAGAACCGGGACCGAGAGCTCCTACGAGCAGTACTTC.

The sample holds a few counts of this clonotype. The chain couples TRBV29-1 to TRBJ2-7; D unresolved. The germline CDR1 and CDR2 sequences are SQVTM and ANQGSEA. The CDR3 runs to 13 residues. V lost 6 bases and J 1 base, leaving 13 bases between the germline ends. The CDR3 is CSVRDGQSYEQYF. In DNA form, the CDR3 reads TGCAGCGTCCGAGACGGCCAATCCTACGAGCAGTACTTC.

In its sample, this clonotype was seen a few times. V and J are TRBV5-5 and TRBJ2-7; TRBD1 might be the D (6 bases). The CDR3 runs to 14 residues. The V and J ends lost 4 bases and 2 bases respectively, with 13 bases between them. Germline-derived CDR1 and CDR2 are SGHKS and YYEKEE (reference sequence). The CDR3 DNA reads as TGTGCCAGCAGCCTTCGGACAGATACCTACGAGCAGTACTTC. Translated, it gives CASSLRTDTYEQYF.

This clonotype was found many times. The chain is built from TRBV29-1 and TRBJ1-1; the match to TRBD1 covers 9 bases. Germline CDR1 SQVTM, CDR2 ANQGSEA. The V segment lost 3 bases and the J segment 4 bases; nucleotides outside the gene matches: 6. The CDR3 runs 14 residues. The CDR3 region has the DNA TGCAGCGTTGAGGGCGACAGGGGGGTCACTGAAGCTTTCTTT. It encodes CSVEGDRGVTEAFF.

This clonotype was recorded at least ten times. The chain recombines TRBV12-3 or TRBV12-4 with TRBJ1-5; TRBD1 agrees at 7 bases. J was trimmed by 12 bases and V by 5 bases; bases with no gene match: 16. The CDR3 sequence is 15 residues long. The CDR3 loop reads CASSPLWTGRTGQHF. The DNA for the CDR3 is TGTGCCAGCAGTCCCCTCTGGACAGGCCGTACGGGCCAGCATTTT.

Only a few counts were recorded for this clonotype. V gene TRBV7-9 combines with J gene TRBJ2-7; D remains unclear. The V end was cut by 2 bases, the J end by 4 bases, with 6 bases between. Germline CDR1 reads SEHNR; CDR2 reads FQNEAQ (reference sequence). CDR3 size: 12 residues. CDR3 DNA sequence: TGTGCCAGCAGCTTAAATCTGTACGAGCAGTACTTC. Protein sequence: CASSLNLYEQYF.

This clonotype was detected ten times or more. The chain is built from TRBV12-3 or TRBV12-4 and TRBJ1-5; 9 bases are shared with TRBD1. The CDR3 loop spans 12 amino acids. Unmatched junction bases numbered 3, after V lost 6 bases and J lost 9 bases. CDR3 loop: CASRTGGRPQHF. The CDR3 bases are TGTGCCAGCAGGACAGGGGGTCGGCCCCAGCATTTT.

The rearrangement links TRBV13 to TRBJ2-7, with 8 nucleotides matching TRBD2. J lost 4 bases, V lost 0 bases, and 11 bases had no gene match. Looked up from germline, CDR1 is PRHDT and CDR2 is FYEKMQ (reference sequence). The CDR3 contains 17 residues. This CDR3 reads CASSLGGAGTRTYEQYF. The CDR3 DNA sequence: TGTGCCAGCAGCTTAGGGGGTGCTGGGACTAGAACTTACGAGCAGTACTTC.